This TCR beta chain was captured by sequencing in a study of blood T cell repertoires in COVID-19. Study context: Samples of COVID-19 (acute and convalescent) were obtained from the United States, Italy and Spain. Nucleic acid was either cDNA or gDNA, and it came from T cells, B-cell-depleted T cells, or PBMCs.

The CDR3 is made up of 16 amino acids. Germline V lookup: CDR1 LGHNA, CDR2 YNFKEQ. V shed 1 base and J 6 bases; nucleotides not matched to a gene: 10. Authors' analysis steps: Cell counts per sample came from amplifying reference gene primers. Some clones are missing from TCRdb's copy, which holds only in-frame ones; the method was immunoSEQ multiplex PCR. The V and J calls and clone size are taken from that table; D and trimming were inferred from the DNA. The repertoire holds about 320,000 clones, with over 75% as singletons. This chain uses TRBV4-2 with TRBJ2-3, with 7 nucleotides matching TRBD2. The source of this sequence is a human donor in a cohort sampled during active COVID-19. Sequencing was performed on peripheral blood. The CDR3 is CASSQGSTGGRDTQYF. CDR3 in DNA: TGTGCCAGCAGCCAAGGTTCAACGGGGGGTCGGGATACGCAGTATTTT.